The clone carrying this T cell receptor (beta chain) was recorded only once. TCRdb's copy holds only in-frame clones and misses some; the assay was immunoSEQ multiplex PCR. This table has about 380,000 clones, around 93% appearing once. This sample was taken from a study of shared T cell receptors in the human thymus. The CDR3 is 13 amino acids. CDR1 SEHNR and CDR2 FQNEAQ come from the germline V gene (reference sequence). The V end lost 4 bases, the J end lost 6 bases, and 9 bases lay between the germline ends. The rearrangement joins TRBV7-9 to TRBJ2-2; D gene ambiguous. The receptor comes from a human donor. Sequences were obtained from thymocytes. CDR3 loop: CASSSTRAGELFF. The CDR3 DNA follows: TGTGCCAGCAGCTCCACTCGCGCCGGGGAGCTGTTTTTT.